The T cell receptor beta chain described here comes from a study of vaccination effects on CD4 cells after COVID-19. The wider study: Expansion with viral peptide pools was applied to antigen-specific CD4+ T cells by the ViraFEST assay prior to sequencing. Following the second dose by a median of 72 days, the post-vaccine samples were obtained.

Clones were sequenced by immunoSEQ multiplex PCR, and TCRdb holds only the in-frame ones, with some missing. This sample has about 66,000 clones; approximately 80% occur once, and the top ten carry over 2%. CD4+ T cell isolation took place after about nine days of culture. Of the BNT162b2 and mRNA-1273 vaccines, participants received two doses of one or the other. Nucleocapsid antibody tests were negative, and the vaccine recipients had no prior SARS-CoV-2 infection. Cultures received IL-2 medium that replaced half the medium on days 3 and 7. V was clipped by 2 bases and J by 8 bases; unmatched bases: 6. Germline values: CDR1 MNHEY, CDR2 SVGAGI. The CDR3 is 14 amino acids. About this clone itself: The antigen is undetermined.

V is TRBV6-5 and J is TRBJ1-2, with 9 positions matching TRBD1. This receptor was taken from a human donor who received a COVID-19 vaccine. Specimen: CD4+ T cells from PBMCs cultured without peptide, collected after COVID-19 vaccination. For the CDR3, the DNA is TGTGCCAGCAGTTACCTACAGGGGGCTGGAGGCTACACCTTC. Its protein product is CASSYLQGAGGYTF.